The 19 T cell receptor beta chains presented below share a single source sample, sequenced in a study of identical twins. TCRdb called the 5' RACE reads again in MiXCR, with one record for every CDR3 protein. The table has around 240,000 distinct CDR3 sequences, about 7% seen once. This sample was shared with a second study, whose subject was yellow fever vaccine responses in identical twins.

Sequencing input: memory (CD45RO+) T cells sorted from blood. These receptors all come from a woman between 18 and 30 years old in good health.

The chain is built from TRBV4-2 and TRBJ1-1, with 11 bases aligning to TRBD1. J was trimmed by 12 bases and V by 3 bases; bases with no gene match: 6. The CDR3 sequence is 13 residues long. CDR1 and CDR2 (germline): LGHNA, YNFKEQ. The chain's CDR3 is CASSQGGTGGSFF. CDR3 DNA sequence: TGTGCCAGCAGCCAGGGCGGGACAGGGGGATCTTTCTTT.

The chain carries TRBV6-4 and TRBJ2-1; D uncertain. V lost 2 bases, J lost 0 bases, and 8 bases lay in between. Germline V gene sequence: CDR1 MRHNA, CDR2 SNTAGT. CDR3 length: 15 residues. CDR3 sequence: CASSDETGSYNEQFF. CDR3 DNA sequence: TGTGCCAGCAGTGACGAGACTGGCTCCTACAATGAGCAGTTCTTC.

This clonotype turned up a few times. This rearrangement joins TRBV29-1 to TRBJ2-3; D assignment may be TRBD1 or TRBD2 (5 bases each). Germline values: CDR1 SQVTM, CDR2 ANQGSEA. This CDR3 has 15 amino acids. V was trimmed by 7 bases and J by 1 base, leaving 18 bases between them. DNA of the CDR3: TGCAGCGCCGTGGGTGGGACGGTGGGCACAGATACGCAGTATTTT. As protein: CSAVGGTVGTDTQYF.

This clonotype showed up many times. This sequence joins TRBV5-1 and TRBJ2-1, with D possibly matching TRBD1 (6 bases). Germline loops: CDR1 SGHRS, CDR2 YFSETQ. This CDR3 is built from 15 residues. V lost 3 bases, J lost 4 bases, and 14 bases lay in between. Here the CDR3 DNA reads TGCGCCAGCAGCTGGACAGCAACGGGTTACAATGAGCAGTTCTTC. It codes for CASSWTATGYNEQFF. The full variable domain, with the rest looked up from reference TRBV5-1 and TRBJ2-1, is KAGVTQTPRYLIKTRGQQVTLSCSPISGHRSVSWYQQTPGQGLQFLFEYFSETQRNKGNFPGRFSGRQFSNSRSEMNVSTLELGDSALYLCASSWTATGYNEQFFGPGTRLTVL.

The rearrangement links TRBV4-1 to TRBJ2-4; 14 bases map to TRBD2. The CDR3 covers 17 residues. The V segment lost 4 bases and the J segment 6 bases; nucleotides outside the gene matches: 8. The germline gives CDR1 MGHRA, CDR2 YSYEKL. This CDR3 reads CASSLVTSGRVGNIQYF. The CDR3 bases are TGCGCCAGCAGCCTGGTGACTAGCGGGAGGGTCGGAAACATTCAGTACTTC.

The CDR3 loop reads CASSQAGVYEQYF. CDR3 nucleotides: TGTGCCAGCAGCCAAGCGGGAGTCTACGAGCAGTACTTC. J is TRBJ2-7 and V is TRBV3-1; possible D gene TRBD2, 6 bases. Germline V gene lookup returns CDR1 LGHDT and CDR2 YNNKEL (reference sequence). The CDR3 length is 13 residues. Trimming pared 1 base from V and 3 bases from J, leaving 7 bases between.

In this sample, this clonotype turned up many times. The chain recombines TRBV7-2 with TRBJ2-5; D call uncertain. Germline values: CDR1 SGHTA, CDR2 FQGNSA. V was trimmed by 0 bases and J by 3 bases, leaving 8 bases between them. The CDR3 loop spans 14 amino acids. In nucleotides, the CDR3 is TGTGCCAGCAGCTTAGCGCCTGTTGAAGAGACCCAGTACTTC. Its protein is CASSLAPVEETQYF.

The table lists this clonotype with a few counts. J is TRBJ2-1 and V is TRBV7-3; TRBD1 is a possible D gene (6 bases). The V gene lost 4 bases and the J gene lost 4 bases, with 17 bases spanning the gap. The CDR3 has 16 residues. Germline V gives CDR1 SGHTA, CDR2 FQGTGA. The CDR3 protein is CASSSRGGQQYNEQFF. In nucleotides, the CDR3 is TGTGCCAGCAGCTCCCGTGGGGGACAACAATACAATGAGCAGTTCTTC.

Ten or more counts support this clonotype. This chain links TRBV25-1 with TRBJ2-3; TRBD2 agrees at 10 bases. There are 17 residues in the CDR3. Germline values: CDR1 MGHDK, CDR2 SYGVNS. V dropped 1 base and J dropped 5; count of bases not matched to a gene: 9. CDR3 amino acids: CASSESVQRGGLDTQYF. In nucleotides, the CDR3 is TGTGCCAGCAGTGAATCCGTCCAGCGGGGGGGTTTAGATACGCAGTATTTT.

This clonotype was seen only a few times. This chain connects TRBV25-1 to TRBJ2-1; a weak D match, TRBD1 (6 bases). Germline V lookup: CDR1 MGHDK, CDR2 SYGVNS. This CDR3 has 18 residues. V was trimmed by 2 bases and J by 4 bases, leaving 21 bases between them. The chain's CDR3 is CASSENPPFDRQYNEQFF. CDR3 nucleotide sequence: TGTGCCAGCAGTGAAAATCCCCCCTTCGACAGGCAGTACAATGAGCAGTTCTTC.

This clonotype was detected many times. The V call is TRBV25-1, the J call TRBJ1-1, with D possibly being TRBD1 (6 bases). The CDR3 totals 15 residues. The germline V gene has CDR1 MGHDK and CDR2 SYGVNS. Trimming left V 1 base short and J 4 bases short, with 13 bases between. The CDR3 nucleotides are TGTGCCAGCAGTGAATTCTCAGGGGTGAGCACTGAAGCTTTCTTT. Translated, it gives CASSEFSGVSTEAFF.

This clonotype came up many times. The chain joins TRBV14 to TRBJ2-5; D unresolved. The CDR3 is 13 amino acids. Trimming stripped 4 bases from V and 4 bases from J, with 10 bases between. Germline CDR1 SGHDN, CDR2 FVKESK. CDR3 protein: CASSLQRLETQYF. CDR3 nucleotide sequence: TGTGCCAGCAGCCTACAGCGCCTAGAGACCCAGTACTTC.

Many counts were recorded for this clonotype. The chain couples TRBV3-1 to TRBJ1-2; D uncertain. This CDR3 region has 16 residues. V was cut by 0 bases and J by 8 bases, with 19 bases left in between. The germline gives CDR1 LGHDT, CDR2 YNNKEL (reference sequence). The CDR3 reads CASSQDEGMALGGYTF. The CDR3 bases are TGTGCCAGCAGCCAAGACGAGGGTATGGCGTTAGGAGGCTACACCTTC.

This clonotype has ten or more counts. V usage is TRBV3-1 and J usage is TRBJ2-7; 11 bases align to TRBD1. V lost 3 bases, J lost 0 bases, and 1 base stayed unmatched. This CDR3 is built from 15 residues. Germline V lookup: CDR1 LGHDT, CDR2 YNNKEL (reference sequence). The DNA of the CDR3 is TGTGCCAGCAGCCAGGGGACAGGGGGCTCCTACGAGCAGTACTTC. It yields the protein CASSQGTGGSYEQYF.

The gene calls are TRBV6-5 and TRBJ1-1, with no clear D. This CDR3 spans 14 amino acids. V was clipped by 2 bases and J by 0 bases, with 7 bases between them. Germline V gives CDR1 MNHEY, CDR2 SVGAGI. Here the CDR3 DNA reads TGTGCCAGCAGTTACGGACCCATGAACACTGAAGCTTTCTTT. Its translation is CASSYGPMNTEAFF.

V is TRBV6-2 or TRBV6-3 and J is TRBJ2-7; no clear D gene. Germline CDR1 reads MNHEY; CDR2 reads SVGEGT. V was trimmed by 6 bases and J by 3 bases, leaving 18 bases between them. CDR3 length equals 15 residues. This chain's CDR3 is CASSWTRDPFYEQYV. As DNA, the CDR3 is TGTGCCAGCAGCTGGACCCGAGACCCCTTCTACGAGCAGTACGTC.

There are a few counts of this clonotype. The J gene is TRBJ1-6, the V gene TRBV5-1, with 8 nucleotides matching TRBD1. This CDR3 has 13 amino acids. Germline V lookup: CDR1 SGHRS, CDR2 YFSETQ. After removal of 4 bases from V and 8 bases from J, the junction contained 2 bases not matched to a gene. DNA for the CDR3: TGCGCCAGCAGCGCAGGGGGCGATTCACCCCTCCACTTT. This sequence encodes CASSAGGDSPLHF. The full variable domain, with the rest looked up from reference TRBV5-1 and TRBJ1-6, is KAGVTQTPRYLIKTRGQQVTLSCSPISGHRSVSWYQQTPGQGLQFLFEYFSETQRNKGNFPGRFSGRQFSNSRSEMNVSTLELGDSALYLCASSAGGDSPLHFGNGTRLTVT.

This clonotype was detected many times. The chain joins TRBV11-2 to TRBJ2-7, with TRBD2 identical over 11 bases. In germline, CDR1 is SGHAT, CDR2 FQNNGV. The CDR3 consists of 14 residues. Germline trimming cut 6 bases from V and 2 bases from J; bases unmatched to any gene: 3. The chain's CDR3 is CASRRLAGTYEQYF. As DNA, the CDR3 is TGTGCCAGCAGACGACTAGCGGGGACCTACGAGCAGTACTTC.

This chain joins TRBV20-1 and TRBJ2-1; D might be TRBD1 (6 bases). The CDR3 consists of 13 residues. CDR1 is DFQATT, CDR2 SNEGSKA, per germline (reference sequence). With 3 bases removed from V and 2 bases from J, the gap between germline ends came to 8 bases. The CDR3 DNA follows: TGCAGTGCTAGGGGGGCAACCTACAATGAGCAGTTCTTC. This translates into CSARGATYNEQFF.